This T cell receptor beta chain was documented in a study of persistence of HIV-infected CD4 T cells (dated by TCRdb to about 2020). Context from the whole study: The study isolated CMV- and HIV-1 Gag-responding CD4+ T cells from ART-treated individuals to examine antigen-driven clonal expansion of HIV-1-infected cells. Peripheral blood samples of up to about 200 mL were taken at multiple time points, with the exception of two participants who underwent leukapheresis at a single time point. Participants had been on suppressive ART for a median of roughly 8 years. TCRbeta sequencing assessed the clonality of all cells in each sorted population, while proviral sequencing assessed the clonality of infected cells. Cross-participant TCR cluster analysis included under ten participants for CMV and about seven participants for Gag. What the work shows at the level of the full study, not this receptor alone: Within the same sorted populations, how oligoclonal the TCRs were correlated with how oligoclonal the proviruses were. Antigen-responding cells were enriched for expanded CDR3beta sequences that were degenerate, which suggests that CD4+ responses to CMV and Gag underwent convergent selection. The study involved few individuals and tested only a limited range of antigens. Because the TCR analyses were done in bulk, restricting them to just the rare CMV-responding cells that actually carried HIV-1 proviruses was not possible. TCRbeta richness in CMV- and Gag-responding cells was significantly lower than in anti-CD3/anti-CD28-responding cells; CMV-responding cells had higher oligoclonality than CD3/CD28-stimulated and Gag-responding cells.

Only one count was recorded for this clone. Its antigen remains undetermined. Per-base quality was not reported, and no clone a single base away is much larger than it. The treatment or condition label, as the study defines it: suppressive antiretroviral therapy. Lysates of CMV-infected fibroblasts at about 11 ug/mL were used to stimulate the cells. Nonresponding CD40L-negative CD69-negative CD45RO-high memory CD4+ T cells were sorted as memory populations depleted of antigen-responding cells. Participants were HIV-1-infected adults who started suppressive ART during chronic infection. For at least 4 years, the participants' plasma HIV-1 RNA had been undetectable, below 50 copies/mL. To be included, a participant needed positive CMV serology and a CD4+ T cell count above 400 cells/uL. Before stimulation, PBMCs were isolated using density centrifugation and depleted of CD8+ T cells. For about 17 hours, the CD8-depleted PBMCs were stimulated with anti-CD28/CD49d costimulation, a CD40-blocking antibody, and enfuvirtide to prevent new infections. Sorting was done on either a Beckman Coulter MoFlo Legacy or an XDP sorter, and propidium iodide was used to exclude dead cells. Genomic DNA was extracted with the QIAamp DNA Mini Kit for samples above one million cells, otherwise with the Quick-DNA Microprep Kit.

From a lookup of the germline V gene (reference sequence), CDR1 and CDR2 are GTSNPN and SVGIG. The cysteine opens and the phenylalanine closes a CDR3 of 14 amino acids. This entry keeps only the CDR3 DNA: 42 bases, framed from base 1. Germline trimming: 3 bases from V, 7 bases from J; junction bases outside gene matches: 7. The immunoSEQ hsTCRB assay version 4 in survey mode was used to sequence TCRbeta repertoires from genomic DNA. Genomic DNA was diluted to about 9.4 ng/uL, using up to roughly 1 ug per sample for TCRbeta sequencing. The original methods were these. ImmunoSeq Analyzer 3.0 was used for analysis of TCRbeta data, and diversity was computed on productive nucleotide rearrangements. Using the Immunarch R package, the improved Chao index served to estimate lower-bound TCR diversity and the Gini coefficient served to estimate clonality. Nucleotide rearrangements that differed but encoded the same CDR3beta amino acid sequence were counted as separate clonotypes. Differential abundance analysis identified TCRbeta sequences significantly enriched in antigen-responding cells relative to anti-CD3/anti-CD28-activated cells. Using predicted peptide-MHC specificity as the basis, GLIPH2 grouped TCRs into clusters, both for each participant individually and for the merged data sets that combined participants. The clones in this table, taken by TCRdb from immuneACCESS, are in-frame only. Not every clone is retained; where verified, under half of the shortfall comes from an unresolved V gene, and the cause of the rest is unknown. Clone size and V and J calls were adopted from that table, with D and trimming inferred from the DNA. The sample yields tens of thousands of clones; around 75% were counted once. Clones ranked in the top ten supply about 3% of the sample.

The TCR was taken from an adult man with HIV who was CMV-seropositive. The V gene is TRBV30 and the J gene is TRBJ2-1; the central 9 bases match TRBD2. This specimen was CD4+ T cells sorted from PBMCs after roughly 18-hour stimulation, taken from a patient who received antiretroviral therapy. The cell subset or site label, read with the paper, signifies: CD40L-CD69- CD45RO-high memory CD4 T cells not responding to CMV lysate. The DNA sequence is as follows: TGTGCCTGGAGGTCTAGCGGGATTGAGAATGAGCAGTTCTTC. Its protein reads: CAWRSSGIENEQFF.